This T cell receptor (beta chain) was profiled in a study of cytomegalovirus exposure and HLA in healthy donors. CDR3 length: 16 residues. Germline-derived CDR1 and CDR2 are LNHDA and SQIVND (reference sequence). The junction had 10 bases not matched to a gene; V was cut back by 6 bases and J by 2 bases. The table came from immunoSEQ multiplex PCR; TCRdb's copy has only in-frame clones and leaves some out. The profile shows approximately 160,000 clones, 80% to 90% of them singletons. This sequence joins TRBV19 and TRBJ2-7, with 10 bases aligning to TRBD2. The origin of this receptor is a woman aged 25 to 39 in good health and CMV-seronegative. Material: PBMCs. The CDR3 DNA sequence: TGTGCCAGTAGCCGACGATCTAGCGGGAGCCCCTACGAGCAGTACTTC. Protein product: CASSRRSSGSPYEQYF.